The rows below give T cell receptor beta chains drawn from one sample of a study of regulatory T cells in long-lasting Graves disease. MiXCR was run by TCRdb on the multiplex PCR reads, yielding one entry per CDR3 protein. The data contain roughly 500,000 distinct CDR3 sequences, around 21% of them singletons. Sequenced material: peripheral blood mononuclear cells (PBMCs), taken when the disease was refractory, from a patient treated with antithyroid drugs. The origin of the receptors is a female donor with Graves disease. Each CDR3 is given with its conserved first and last residue. Fields, in order: J gene, V gene, CDR3 protein.

TRBJ1-5 | TRBV7-2 | CASSLVLLGGGRGHQPQHF
TRBJ1-1 | TRBV6-1 | CASSAVGTNTEAFF
TRBJ2-7 | TRBV15 | CATSRESGKTYEQYF
TRBJ2-7 | TRBV30 | CAWSDGAGFYEQYF
TRBJ2-7 | TRBV28 | CASSMRRAYEQYF
TRBJ2-3 | TRBV6-2/TRBV6-3 | CASSWQEVSTDTQYF
TRBJ2-5 | TRBV4-2 | CANLPGQGVSETQYF
TRBJ1-2 | TRBV27 | CASSPMGAGGGYTF
TRBJ1-1 | TRBV27 | CASSLLGGAGAFF
TRBJ1-5 | TRBV7-2 | CASSLGTNQPRHF
TRBJ2-7 | TRBV20-1 | CSARAGYEQYF
TRBJ2-7 | TRBV6-1 | CASRAGTSGRKGYEQYF
TRBJ1-1 | TRBV28 | CASSLVGTVNTEAFF
TRBJ1-1 | TRBV11-2 | CASGRPANTEAFF
TRBJ1-3 | TRBV30 | CAWSVPGASGNTIYF
TRBJ2-2 | TRBV5-1 | CASSLLSGASTGELFF
TRBJ2-5 | TRBV7-6 | CASSLVGRQETQYF
TRBJ1-1 | TRBV20-1 | CSARGRLNTEAFF
TRBJ2-5 | TRBV30 | CAWSVLQSETQYF
TRBJ1-3 | TRBV27 | CASKQGTFGNTIYF
TRBJ1-5 | TRBV11-2 | CASSLDGGTNQPQHF
TRBJ2-6 | TRBV29-1 | CSVGLAGANVLTF
TRBJ2-1 | TRBV14 | CASSQVGLADRYNEQFF
TRBJ2-2 | TRBV25-1 | CASSELRGQGRTGELFF
TRBJ1-4 | TRBV28 | CASCLGRNEKLFF
TRBJ1-5 | TRBV19 | CASSTGGDSNQPQHF
TRBJ1-1 | TRBV2 | CASSEVLDRERENTEAFF
TRBJ2-5 | TRBV12-3/TRBV12-4 | CASSPTGSETQYF
TRBJ2-7 | TRBV11-2 | CASSPRRYLSYEQYF
TRBJ1-1 | TRBV19 | CASSIGGNRNTEAFF
TRBJ1-4 | TRBV7-9 | CASTPPDRDKDEKLFF
TRBJ2-7 | TRBV7-9 | CASSSSTGGSQYF
TRBJ2-2 | TRBV2 | CASSESSENTGELFF
TRBJ2-2 | TRBV29-1 | CSVKGQGNTGELFF
TRBJ2-7 | TRBV6-5 | CASSYFRGYEQYF